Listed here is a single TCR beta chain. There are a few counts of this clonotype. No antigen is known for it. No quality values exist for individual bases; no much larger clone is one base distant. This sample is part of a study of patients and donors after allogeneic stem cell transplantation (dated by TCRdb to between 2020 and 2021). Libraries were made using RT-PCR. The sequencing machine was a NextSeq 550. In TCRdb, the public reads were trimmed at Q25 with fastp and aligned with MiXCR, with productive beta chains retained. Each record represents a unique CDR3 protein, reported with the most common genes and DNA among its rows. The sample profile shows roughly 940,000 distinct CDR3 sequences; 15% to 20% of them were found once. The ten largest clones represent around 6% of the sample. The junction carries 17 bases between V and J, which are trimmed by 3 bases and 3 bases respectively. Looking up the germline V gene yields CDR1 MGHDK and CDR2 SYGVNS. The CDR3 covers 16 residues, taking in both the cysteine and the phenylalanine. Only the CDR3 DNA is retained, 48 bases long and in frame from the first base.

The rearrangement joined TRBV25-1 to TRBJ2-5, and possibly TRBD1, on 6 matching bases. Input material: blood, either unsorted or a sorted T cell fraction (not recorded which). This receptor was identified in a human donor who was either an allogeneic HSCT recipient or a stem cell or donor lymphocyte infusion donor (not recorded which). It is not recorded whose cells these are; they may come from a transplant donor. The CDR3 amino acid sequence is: CASSDSEAGVEETQYF. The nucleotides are TGTGCCAGCAGTGATAGTGAGGCAGGGGTTGAAGAGACCCAGTACTTC.